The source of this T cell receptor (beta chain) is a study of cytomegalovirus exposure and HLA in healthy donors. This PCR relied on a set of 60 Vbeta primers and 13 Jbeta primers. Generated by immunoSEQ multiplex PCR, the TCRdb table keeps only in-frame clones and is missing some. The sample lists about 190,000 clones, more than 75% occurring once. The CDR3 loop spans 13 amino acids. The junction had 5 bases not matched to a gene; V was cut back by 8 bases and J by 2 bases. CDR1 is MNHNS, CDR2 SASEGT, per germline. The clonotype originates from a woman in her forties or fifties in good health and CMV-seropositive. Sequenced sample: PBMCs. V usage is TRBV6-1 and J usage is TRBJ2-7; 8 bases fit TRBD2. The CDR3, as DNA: TGTGCCAGCGAGGATAGCGGGGCCTACGAGCAGTACTTC. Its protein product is CASEDSGAYEQYF.